The 20 T cell receptor beta chains presented below share a single source sample, sequenced in a study of cytomegalovirus exposure and HLA in healthy donors. Primers for the PCR totalled 60 Vbeta and 13 Jbeta. TCRdb's table, derived via immunoSEQ multiplex PCR, lists solely in-frame clones and lacks some. Of some 160,000 clones in the sample, around three quarters are singletons; the top ten hold around 0.69%. Sequenced input: PBMCs. Receptor source: a woman in her 40s in good health and CMV-seronegative.

This clone was detected only once. The V gene is TRBV5-1, the J gene TRBJ1-2; 9 bases align to TRBD1. The CDR3 loop spans 15 amino acids. Per germline, CDR1 SGHRS and CDR2 YFSETQ. With V trimmed by 0 bases and J by 2 bases, 2 bases remained unmatched. The CDR3 bases are TGCGCCAGCAGCTTGGCCGGGACAGGGAACTATGGCTACACCTTC. This codes for CASSLAGTGNYGYTF.

In DNA, the CDR3 is TGTGCCAGCAGCCCTAAAGGGGGGGGGATTCAGTACTTC. This translates into CASSPKGGGIQYF. The rearrangement uses TRBV7-3 and TRBJ2-4; tentatively, D is TRBD2 (7 bases). V was clipped by 5 bases and J by 10 bases, with 15 bases between them. The CDR3 is 13 residues long. CDR1 is SGHTA, CDR2 FQGTGA, per germline.

This clone came up a few times. The chain links TRBV21-1 to TRBJ2-3; the table names TRBD2, a call not compared with the DNA. TRBV21-1 is reported as a pseudogene. This CDR3 contains 20 residues. In DNA, the CDR3 is TGTGCCAGCAGCAAAATATCTCCCAGCGGGAGTGGGGCCCCCACAGATACGCAGTATTTT. Protein sequence: CASSKISPSGSGAPTDTQYF.

As regards this clone: A read error is possible here, since a much larger clone lies one base away. The rearrangement joins TRBV5-4 to TRBJ2-7; perhaps TRBD1 as D (6 bases). This CDR3 region has 12 residues. Germline CDR1 and CDR2: SGHNT and YYREEE (reference sequence). V was cut by 3 bases and J by 5 bases, with 9 bases left in between. CDR3 DNA: TGTGCCAGCAGCTCGGACAGCCACGAGCAGTACTTC. Its protein is CASSSDSHEQYF.

The gene calls are TRBV29-1 and TRBJ1-1; 7 bases are shared with TRBD1. V gave up 6 bases and J gave up 1 base; unmatched junction bases: 14. Germline V gene sequence: CDR1 SQVTM, CDR2 ANQGSEA. This CDR3 is built from 16 residues. CDR3 loop: CSVKAWAQGKNTEAFF. CDR3 bases: TGCAGCGTCAAAGCTTGGGCACAGGGGAAGAACACTGAAGCTTTCTTT. Full variable domain (remainder filled in from reference TRBV29-1 and TRBJ1-1): SAVISQKPSRDICQRGTSLTIQCQVDSQVTMMFWYRQQPGQSLTLIATANQGSEATYESGFVIDKFPISRPNLTFSTLTVSNMSPEDSSIYLCSVKAWAQGKNTEAFFGQGTRLTVV.

The chain recombines TRBV7-3 with TRBJ2-2; no clear D gene. Germline assignment: CDR1 SGHTA and CDR2 FQGTGA. Trimming took off 1 base at V and 2 bases at J, with 14 bases between the two ends. The CDR3 contains 17 residues. The CDR3 reads CASSLMASPGNTGELFF. CDR3 DNA: TGTGCCAGCAGCTTAATGGCTAGTCCCGGCAACACCGGGGAGCTGTTTTTT. Full variable domain (rest looked up from reference TRBV7-3 and TRBJ2-2): GAGVSQTPSNKVTEKGKYVELRCDPISGHTALYWYRQSLGQGPEFLIYFQGTGAADDSGLPNDRFFAVRPEGSVSTLKIQRTERGDSAVYLCASSLMASPGNTGELFFGEGSRLTVL.

CDR3 nucleotide sequence: TGTGCCAGCAGCCAAGATCAGGGGGTAGGTGGCTACACCTTC. It specifies CASSQDQGVGGYTF. The chain has TRBV4-2 and TRBJ1-2, with 7 bases fitting TRBD1. CDR1 and CDR2 (germline): LGHNA, YNFKEQ. V was clipped by 0 bases and J by 7 bases; unmatched bases: 5. The CDR3 is 14 residues long.

The chain is built from TRBV7-9 and TRBJ1-5; perhaps TRBD1 as D (5 bases). V lost 3 bases, J lost 6 bases, and 9 bases lay in between. Germline V gives CDR1 SEHNR, CDR2 FQNEAQ (reference sequence). There are 13 residues in the CDR3. The CDR3 DNA is TGTGCCAGCAGCTTCGACAGAATTCAGCCCCAGCATTTT. Translated: CASSFDRIQPQHF.

The V gene is TRBV9, the J gene TRBJ2-2, with 10 bases aligning to TRBD1. The germline V gene encodes CDR1 SGDLS and CDR2 YYNGEE. The CDR3 sequence is 15 residues long. With V trimmed by 4 bases and J by 5 bases, 5 bases remained unmatched. CDR3 protein: CASSPRQGATGELFF. In nucleotides, the CDR3 is TGTGCCAGCAGCCCCCGACAGGGGGCGACCGGGGAGCTGTTTTTT.

The chain has TRBV30 and TRBJ2-1; 12 nucleotides line up with TRBD2. The trim removed 5 bases at V and 3 bases at J, leaving 14 bases unmatched. Germline CDR1 is GTSNPN and CDR2 is SVGIG (reference sequence). This CDR3 spans 18 amino acids. CDR3: CAWGRLAGASMSYNEQFF. CDR3 DNA: TGTGCCTGGGGAAGACTAGCGGGAGCCTCTATGAGCTACAATGAGCAGTTCTTC. The variable domain in full, completed from reference TRBV30 and TRBJ2-1, reads SQTIHQWPATLVQPVGSPLSLECTVEGTSNPNLYWYRQAAGRGLQLLFYSVGIGQISSEVPQNLSASRPQDRQFILSSKKLLLSDSGFYLCAWGRLAGASMSYNEQFFGPGTRLTVL.

The chain is built from TRBV27 and TRBJ1-5, with 9 bases identical to TRBD1. CDR1 and CDR2 (germline): MNHEY, SMNVEV (reference sequence). The CDR3 length is 14 residues. V was clipped by 3 bases and J by 9 bases; unmatched bases: 6. The CDR3 coding sequence is TGTGCCAGCAGTTTCACAGGGGGCAAAATGCCCCAGCATTTT. Translation gives CASSFTGGKMPQHF.

This clone came up once. The chain links TRBV30 to TRBJ2-2; unclear D gene. This CDR3 is built from 14 residues. CDR1 is GTSNPN and CDR2 is SVGIG in the germline V gene (reference sequence). V lost 2 bases and J 7 bases, leaving 14 bases between the germline ends. The CDR3 DNA sequence: TGTGCCTGGAGTCCCCGAAAACTTGGCGGGGAGCTGTTTTTT. Encoded protein: CAWSPRKLGGELFF. Using reference TRBV30 and TRBJ2-2 for the parts outside the CDR3, the full variable domain is SQTIHQWPATLVQPVGSPLSLECTVEGTSNPNLYWYRQAAGRGLQLLFYSVGIGQISSEVPQNLSASRPQDRQFILSSKKLLLSDSGFYLCAWSPRKLGGELFFGEGSRLTVL.

This chain uses TRBV5-6 with TRBJ2-3; 14 bases fit TRBD2. Trimming removed 4 bases from V and 2 bases from J; junction bases left unmatched: 3. Germline V gene lookup returns CDR1 SGHDT and CDR2 YYEEEE. The length of the CDR3 is 16 residues. The CDR3 bases are TGTGCCAGCAGCAAGGGACTAGCGGGAGTCACAGATACGCAGTATTTT. It yields the protein CASSKGLAGVTDTQYF.

As DNA, the CDR3 is TGTGCCAGCAGCTTAGCGACGGGAAGCACAGATACGCAGTATTTT. Encoded protein: CASSLATGSTDTQYF. The chain joins TRBV7-9 to TRBJ2-3; TRBD2 is a possible D gene (5 bases). Between the trimmed V and J ends, which lost 0 bases and 0 bases, there was a span of 7 bases. The CDR3 sequence is 15 residues long. Germline lookup yields CDR1 SEHNR and CDR2 FQNEAQ (reference sequence).

A single count supports this clone. J is TRBJ1-1 and V is TRBV28; maybe TRBD1 (6 bases). The CDR3 totals 15 residues. Germline assignment: CDR1 MDHEN and CDR2 SYDVKM. The ends were cut back, 6 bases at V and 4 bases at J, with 18 bases in the middle. Here the CDR3 reads CASSTPQGRATEAFF. CDR3 nucleotides: TGTGCCAGCAGCACACCTCAGGGGCGGGCCACTGAAGCTTTCTTT. Looking up the rest from reference TRBV28 and TRBJ1-1 gives the full variable domain: DVKVTQSSRYLVKRTGEKVFLECVQDMDHENMFWYRQDPGLGLRLIYFSYDVKMKEKGDIPEGYSVSREKKERFSLILESASTNQTSMYLCASSTPQGRATEAFFGQGTRLTVV.

The chain employs TRBV2 and TRBJ1-2, with 12 bases fitting TRBD1. Germline CDR1 SNHLY, CDR2 FYNNEI. The CDR3 totals 14 residues. V lost 8 bases to trimming and J lost 7 bases; unmatched junction nucleotides: 8. CDR3 region: CASCRDRGPGGYTF. CDR3 nucleotide sequence: TGTGCCAGCTGTAGGGACAGGGGGCCCGGTGGCTACACCTTC.

This chain links TRBV19 with TRBJ1-1, with 7 bases fitting TRBD1. Germline lookup yields CDR1 LNHDA and CDR2 SQIVND (reference sequence). This CDR3 has 18 residues. Germline trimming cut 5 bases from V and 5 bases from J; bases unmatched to any gene: 20. CDR3 DNA: TGTGCCAGTAGTGAAGGGTCTGAGATCCTCGAGGGGGCGACTGAAGCTTTCTTT. This sequence encodes CASSEGSEILEGATEAFF.

The gene calls are TRBV11-3 and TRBJ2-2; 12 positions match TRBD2. V dropped 3 bases and J dropped 5; count of bases not matched to a gene: 10. CDR3 length: 18 amino acids. The germline V gene has CDR1 SGHNT and CDR2 YENEEA. The CDR3 coding sequence is TGTGCCAGCAGCTTTCGGCTAGCGGGAGGGCCAGGGACCGGGGAGCTGTTTTTT. It translates to CASSFRLAGGPGTGELFF. Drawing the rest from reference TRBV11-3 and TRBJ2-2, the complete variable domain is EAGVVQSPRYKIIEKKQPVAFWCNPISGHNTLYWYLQNLGQGPELLIRYENEEAVDDSQLPKDRFSAERLKGVDSTLKIQPAELGDSAVYLCASSFRLAGGPGTGELFFGEGSRLTVL.

The chain links TRBV5-4 to TRBJ1-3; D gene uncertain. The CDR3 has 11 residues. Germline lookup yields CDR1 SGHNT and CDR2 YYREEE (reference sequence). V shed 1 base and J shed 6 bases, with 2 bases lying between them. The CDR3 region is CASSLLNTIYF. CDR3 sequence (DNA): TGTGCCAGCAGCTTGCTAAACACCATATATTTT.

Of note for this clone: Other nucleotide sequences in the sample specify the same CDR3. V gene TRBV9 combines with J gene TRBJ1-4; D not certain. Between the trimmed V and J ends, which lost 5 bases and 8 bases, there was a span of 16 bases. CDR3 length equals 14 residues. CDR1 is SGDLS and CDR2 is YYNGEE in the germline V gene. The CDR3 loop is CASSASTQEEKLFF. Written as DNA, the CDR3 is TGTGCCAGCAGTGCATCTACGCAGGAAGAAAAACTGTTTTTT.